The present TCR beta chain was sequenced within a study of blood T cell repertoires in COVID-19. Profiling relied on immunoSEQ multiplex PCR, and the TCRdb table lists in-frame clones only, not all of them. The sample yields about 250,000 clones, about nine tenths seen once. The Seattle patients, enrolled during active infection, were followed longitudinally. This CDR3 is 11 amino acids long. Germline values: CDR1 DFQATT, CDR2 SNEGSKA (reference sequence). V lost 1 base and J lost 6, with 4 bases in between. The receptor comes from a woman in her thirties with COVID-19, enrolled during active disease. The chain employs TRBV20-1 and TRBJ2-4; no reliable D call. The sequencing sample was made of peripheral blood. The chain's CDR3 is CSARVVNIQYF. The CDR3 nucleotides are TGCAGTGCTAGAGTCGTAAACATTCAGTACTTC.